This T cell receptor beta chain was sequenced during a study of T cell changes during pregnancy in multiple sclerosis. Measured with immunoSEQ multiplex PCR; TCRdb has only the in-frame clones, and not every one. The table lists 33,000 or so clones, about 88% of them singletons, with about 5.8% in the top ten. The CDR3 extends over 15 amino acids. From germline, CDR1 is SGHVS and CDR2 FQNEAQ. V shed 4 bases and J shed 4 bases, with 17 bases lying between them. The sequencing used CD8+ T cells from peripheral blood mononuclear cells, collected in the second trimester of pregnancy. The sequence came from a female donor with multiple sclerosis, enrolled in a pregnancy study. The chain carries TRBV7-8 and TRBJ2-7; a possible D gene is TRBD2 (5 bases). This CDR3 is CASSSRRERPYEQYF. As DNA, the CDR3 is TGTGCCAGCAGCTCTCGTCGGGAACGGCCTTACGAGCAGTACTTC.